This entry features one T cell receptor (beta chain) sequence. Only in-frame clones appear in the TCRdb table, and some are missing; sequencing was by immunoSEQ multiplex PCR. Of 45,000 to 55,000 clones listed, roughly 89% were seen once; the top ten hold 25% to 35%. The source of the sample is a study of blood T cell repertoires in COVID-19. Between the trimmed V and J ends, which lost 5 bases and 2 bases, there was a span of 14 bases. The V gene's germline CDR1 is SGHTA and CDR2 FQGNSA. There are 15 residues in the CDR3. The chain has TRBV7-2 and TRBJ2-3, with a weak D call TRBD2 (5 bases). The sequence came from an elderly woman with acute or convalescent COVID-19. Sequences were obtained from peripheral blood. In DNA, the CDR3 is TGTGCCAGCAGCCCTCGGACTCGTTCCACAGATACGCAGTATTTT. Protein product: CASSPRTRSTDTQYF.